A selection of T cell receptor beta chains follows, all from one sample in a study of regulatory T cells in long-lasting Graves disease. TCRdb fed the multiplex PCR reads into MiXCR, producing one record per CDR3 protein. Of around 500,000 distinct CDR3 sequences listed, 13% are singletons. This sample also appeared in a second study, on T cells in Graves' hyperthyroidism and ophthalmopathy.

The source material was peripheral blood mononuclear cells (PBMCs), sampled at new diagnosis, from a patient treated with antithyroid drugs. The source of these receptors is a man aged 25 to 45 with Graves disease. CDR3s include the opening cysteine and the closing phenylalanine or tryptophan. The order of the fields is D gene, J gene, V gene, clone size, CDR3 DNA, CDR3 protein. The D gene is left open where the match is weak. The size of a clone is reported for some rows only, either as once, few or many, or as a class for expanded clones.

D gene: TRBD1; J gene: TRBJ1-5; V gene: TRBV27; clone size: many; CDR3 DNA: TGTGCCAGCAAGGGGGACAGGAGGGATCAGCCCCAGCATTTT; CDR3 protein: CASKGDRRDQPQHF
D gene: TRBD2; J gene: TRBJ2-3; V gene: TRBV7-2; clone size: many; CDR3 DNA: TGTGCCAGCCTCTTCGCGGGGGATTTTAGCACAGATACGCAGTATTTT; CDR3 protein: CASLFAGDFSTDTQYF
D gene: NA; J gene: TRBJ2-3; V gene: TRBV5-4; clone size: many; CDR3 DNA: TGTGCCAGCAGTTTGGAGTTCACAGATACGCAGTATTTT; CDR3 protein: CASSLEFTDTQYF
D gene: NA; J gene: TRBJ2-3; V gene: TRBV11-2; clone size: many; CDR3 DNA: TGTGCCAGCAGCTTATTCTGGACCAACACAGATACGCAGTATTTT; CDR3 protein: CASSLFWTNTDTQYF
D gene: NA; J gene: TRBJ2-7; V gene: TRBV3-1; clone size: NA; CDR3 DNA: TGTGCCAGCAGCCCTAGTGGGCGAGGAACCTACGAGCAGTACTTC; CDR3 protein: CASSPSGRGTYEQYF
D gene: NA; J gene: TRBJ2-5; V gene: TRBV27; clone size: many; CDR3 DNA: TGTGCCAGCAGCCATCACGGGACACTCCAAGAGACCCAGTACTTC; CDR3 protein: CASSHHGTLQETQYF
D gene: NA; J gene: TRBJ1-1; V gene: TRBV19; clone size: many; CDR3 DNA: TGTGCCAGTAGTATTGAGGCGACTGAAGCTTTCTTT; CDR3 protein: CASSIEATEAFF
D gene: TRBD2; J gene: TRBJ2-1; V gene: TRBV5-5; clone size: many; CDR3 DNA: TGTGCCAGCAGCTTCATGGCTAGCGGGGGTAATGAGCAGTTCTTC; CDR3 protein: CASSFMASGGNEQFF
D gene: TRBD2; J gene: TRBJ2-1; V gene: TRBV9; clone size: many; CDR3 DNA: TGTGCCAGCAGCGTATCCGGGACTAGCGGAAATGAGCAGTTCTTC; CDR3 protein: CASSVSGTSGNEQFF
D gene: NA; J gene: TRBJ1-4; V gene: TRBV12-3/TRBV12-4; clone size: many; CDR3 DNA: TGTGCCAGCAGTTTACAGGGAGGAAAGGAAAAACTGTTTTTT; CDR3 protein: CASSLQGGKEKLFF
D gene: NA; J gene: TRBJ1-2; V gene: TRBV18; clone size: many; CDR3 DNA: TGTGCCAGCTCACCAGGGTCACAGAACTATGGCTACACCTTC; CDR3 protein: CASSPGSQNYGYTF
D gene: NA; J gene: TRBJ2-5; V gene: TRBV20-1; clone size: few; CDR3 DNA: TGCAGTGCCGGGCCCACCTTACAAGAGACCCAGTACTTC; CDR3 protein: CSAGPTLQETQYF
D gene: TRBD2; J gene: TRBJ2-1; V gene: TRBV20-1; clone size: many; CDR3 DNA: TGCAGTGCTAGAGTCCCCCTAGCGGGAGGTCTATACAATGAGCAGTTCTTC; CDR3 protein: CSARVPLAGGLYNEQFF
D gene: NA; J gene: TRBJ1-5; V gene: TRBV2; clone size: NA; CDR3 DNA: TGTGCCAGCAGTGGTTATTCAAATCAGCCCCAGCATTTT; CDR3 protein: CASSGYSNQPQHF
D gene: NA; J gene: TRBJ2-1; V gene: TRBV18; clone size: many; CDR3 DNA: TGTGCCAGCGCGCCGAGTGGGACCTACAATGAGCAGTTCTTC; CDR3 protein: CASAPSGTYNEQFF
D gene: NA; J gene: TRBJ2-1; V gene: TRBV11-3; clone size: many; CDR3 DNA: TGTGCCAGCAGCTTAGGAGGGACCACCTCCTACAATGAGCAGTTCTTC; CDR3 protein: CASSLGGTTSYNEQFF
D gene: NA; J gene: TRBJ1-4; V gene: TRBV5-1; clone size: many; CDR3 DNA: TGCGCCAGCAGGCCAGGGACCGGCAAACTGTTTTTT; CDR3 protein: CASRPGTGKLFF
D gene: NA; J gene: TRBJ2-3; V gene: TRBV20-1; clone size: NA; CDR3 DNA: TGCAGTGCTGGGGAACGGACTGGCAGCACAGATACGCAGTATTTT; CDR3 protein: CSAGERTGSTDTQYF
D gene: TRBD2; J gene: TRBJ2-1; V gene: TRBV7-2; clone size: many; CDR3 DNA: TGTGCCAGCAGCTACCGGCCTAGCGGGACTAGGGAGCAGTTCTTC; CDR3 protein: CASSYRPSGTREQFF
D gene: TRBD2; J gene: TRBJ2-1; V gene: TRBV16; clone size: many; CDR3 DNA: TGTGCCAGCAGCCAGTTGACTAGCGGGAGGGCCAATGAGCAGTTCTTC; CDR3 protein: CASSQLTSGRANEQFF
D gene: NA; J gene: TRBJ2-5; V gene: TRBV2; clone size: many; CDR3 DNA: TGTGCCAGCAGTGAATGGGCGGGAGAGTGGGTTGGACAGCAAGAGACCCAGTACTTC; CDR3 protein: CASSEWAGEWVGQQETQYF
D gene: TRBD2; J gene: TRBJ2-1; V gene: TRBV2; clone size: NA; CDR3 DNA: TGTGCCAGCCTGGGACTAGCGGGAAGGAATGAGCAGTTCTTC; CDR3 protein: CASLGLAGRNEQFF
D gene: NA; J gene: TRBJ1-6; V gene: TRBV3-1; clone size: few; CDR3 DNA: TGTGCCAGCAGCCTCGGGACCGCCTCTCTTTCACCCCTCCACTTT; CDR3 protein: CASSLGTASLSPLHF
D gene: NA; J gene: TRBJ2-7; V gene: TRBV3-1; clone size: many; CDR3 DNA: TGTGCCAGCAGCGCTACTAACGAGCAGTACTTC; CDR3 protein: CASSATNEQYF
D gene: NA; J gene: TRBJ1-2; V gene: TRBV10-2; clone size: few; CDR3 DNA: TGCGCCAGCAGTGAGCTGGGGGGAGGCTACACCTTC; CDR3 protein: CASSELGGGYTF
D gene: NA; J gene: TRBJ1-5; V gene: TRBV6-1; clone size: few; CDR3 DNA: TGTGCCAGCAGTACAAGGTTAGGCGCGGGGGGAAACAATCAGCCCCAGCATTTT; CDR3 protein: CASSTRLGAGGNNQPQHF
D gene: NA; J gene: TRBJ1-2; V gene: TRBV2; clone size: many; CDR3 DNA: TGTGCCAGCAGTGATTGGACAAGTAACTATGGCTACACCTTC; CDR3 protein: CASSDWTSNYGYTF
D gene: NA; J gene: TRBJ1-4; V gene: TRBV30; clone size: few; CDR3 DNA: TGTGCCTGGAATAGGGGCACTAATGAAAAACTGTTTTTT; CDR3 protein: CAWNRGTNEKLFF
D gene: NA; J gene: TRBJ1-1; V gene: TRBV7-3; clone size: few; CDR3 DNA: TGTGCCAGCAGCCCAGACGGACTGAACAAAGAAGCTTTCTTT; CDR3 protein: CASSPDGLNKEAFF
D gene: NA; J gene: TRBJ2-5; V gene: TRBV7-2; clone size: many; CDR3 DNA: TGTGCCAGCAGCTTGTCTCGGGAGACCCAGTACTTC; CDR3 protein: CASSLSRETQYF
D gene: TRBD2; J gene: TRBJ2-7; V gene: TRBV12-5; clone size: many; CDR3 DNA: TGTGCTTCCGGACTAGCGGGAGGCTACGAGCAGTACTTC; CDR3 protein: CASGLAGGYEQYF
D gene: NA; J gene: TRBJ1-1; V gene: TRBV20-1; clone size: many; CDR3 DNA: TGCAGTGTTCAACTACGTTTTGACACTGAAGCTTTCTTT; CDR3 protein: CSVQLRFDTEAFF
D gene: NA; J gene: TRBJ2-5; V gene: TRBV20-1; clone size: many; CDR3 DNA: TGCAGTGTTCCGGGTCGGAGCCAAGAGACCCAGTACTTC; CDR3 protein: CSVPGRSQETQYF
D gene: NA; J gene: TRBJ2-3; V gene: TRBV12-3/TRBV12-4; clone size: many; CDR3 DNA: TGTGCCAGCACCCCCCGACAGCCGTGGGATACGCAGTATTTT; CDR3 protein: CASTPRQPWDTQYF
D gene: NA; J gene: TRBJ2-7; V gene: TRBV6-1; clone size: many; CDR3 DNA: TGTGCCAGCAGTGGAAACAGGGTTTCCTACGAGCAGTACTTC; CDR3 protein: CASSGNRVSYEQYF
D gene: NA; J gene: TRBJ2-1; V gene: TRBV28; clone size: many; CDR3 DNA: TGTGCCAGCAGCCTTAGATATGAGCAGTTCTTC; CDR3 protein: CASSLRYEQFF
D gene: TRBD2; J gene: TRBJ2-3; V gene: TRBV20-1; clone size: few; CDR3 DNA: TGCAGTGGGTCATTAGCGGGAGGGCGGATAGATACGCAGTATTTT; CDR3 protein: CSGSLAGGRIDTQYF
D gene: TRBD1; J gene: TRBJ1-2; V gene: TRBV29-1; clone size: many; CDR3 DNA: TGCAGCGTTGAAGTCTTTGGACCCGGGACAGGGCTGGACTATGGCTACACCTTC; CDR3 protein: CSVEVFGPGTGLDYGYTF
D gene: NA; J gene: TRBJ2-5; V gene: TRBV20-1; clone size: many; CDR3 DNA: TGCAGTGCTAGAGATTTCCAAGGAGAAGAGACCCAGTACTTC; CDR3 protein: CSARDFQGEETQYF
D gene: TRBD2; J gene: TRBJ2-7; V gene: TRBV20-1; clone size: few; CDR3 DNA: TGCAGTGCCGGTGGGACTAGTGCCTACGAGCAGTACTTC; CDR3 protein: CSAGGTSAYEQYF
D gene: NA; J gene: TRBJ1-2; V gene: TRBV6-5; clone size: many; CDR3 DNA: TGTGCCAGCAGTTACTCGAGGGTGTCGGGAACCGGATCCTATGGCTACACCTTC; CDR3 protein: CASSYSRVSGTGSYGYTF
D gene: NA; J gene: TRBJ1-1; V gene: TRBV11-2; clone size: many; CDR3 DNA: TGTGCCAGCAGCCTAGGGGGTGTAAACACTGAAGCTTTCTTT; CDR3 protein: CASSLGGVNTEAFF
D gene: NA; J gene: TRBJ2-2; V gene: TRBV5-1; clone size: many; CDR3 DNA: TGCGCCAGCAGGGGTACGGCCGACAAACTCACCGGGGAGCTGTTTTTT; CDR3 protein: CASRGTADKLTGELFF
D gene: NA; J gene: TRBJ1-5; V gene: TRBV2; clone size: few; CDR3 DNA: TGTGCCAGCACCCGGGGAAGCGGCAGGGGCAATCAGCCCCAGCATTTT; CDR3 protein: CASTRGSGRGNQPQHF
D gene: NA; J gene: TRBJ2-5; V gene: TRBV20-1; clone size: NA; CDR3 DNA: TGCAGTGCTAAAACAGGGTTGGGAGAGACCCAGTACTTC; CDR3 protein: CSAKTGLGETQYF
D gene: NA; J gene: TRBJ2-1; V gene: TRBV11-2; clone size: many; CDR3 DNA: TGTGCCAGCAGCTTAGTCCAGCGTGAGCAGTTCTTC; CDR3 protein: CASSLVQREQFF
D gene: NA; J gene: TRBJ2-7; V gene: TRBV5-6; clone size: NA; CDR3 DNA: TGTGCCAGCAGCGGCCTCCTTGGCGGCGAGCAGTACTTC; CDR3 protein: CASSGLLGGEQYF
D gene: TRBD1; J gene: TRBJ2-7; V gene: TRBV18; clone size: many; CDR3 DNA: TGTGCCAGCTCAGGACAGGGTAACGAGCAGTACTTC; CDR3 protein: CASSGQGNEQYF
D gene: NA; J gene: TRBJ1-1; V gene: TRBV11-2; clone size: many; CDR3 DNA: TGTGCCAGCAGCTCCCGGGGGGGAGGGAACACTGAAGCTTTCTTT; CDR3 protein: CASSSRGGGNTEAFF
D gene: NA; J gene: TRBJ2-7; V gene: TRBV7-2; clone size: many; CDR3 DNA: TGTGCCAGCAGCGGAACCTACGAGCAGTACTTC; CDR3 protein: CASSGTYEQYF
D gene: NA; J gene: TRBJ2-2; V gene: TRBV18; clone size: few; CDR3 DNA: TGTGCCAGCTCACCAAAGGGGCAGTCGAACACCGGGGAGCTGTTTTTT; CDR3 protein: CASSPKGQSNTGELFF
D gene: NA; J gene: TRBJ2-3; V gene: TRBV7-2; clone size: many; CDR3 DNA: TGTGCCAGCAGCCAGTTGGGTTATACGCAGTATTTT; CDR3 protein: CASSQLGYTQYF
D gene: NA; J gene: TRBJ1-1; V gene: TRBV27; clone size: many; CDR3 DNA: TGTGCCAGCAGTCGGGACTCAATGAGCACTGAAGCTTTCTTT; CDR3 protein: CASSRDSMSTEAFF
D gene: TRBD2; J gene: TRBJ2-7; V gene: TRBV10-3; clone size: many; CDR3 DNA: TGTGCCATCAGTGAGTCCGAGCGGGGCTCCTACGAGCAGTACTTC; CDR3 protein: CAISESERGSYEQYF
D gene: TRBD1; J gene: TRBJ1-3; V gene: TRBV30; clone size: many; CDR3 DNA: TGTGCCCGATCAGGGGGTAATGGAAACACCATATATTTT; CDR3 protein: CARSGGNGNTIYF
D gene: TRBD2; J gene: TRBJ2-7; V gene: TRBV25-1; clone size: NA; CDR3 DNA: TGTGCCAGCAGTGAAAGCCCTCGACTAGCGGGAGCCTCCTACGAGCAGTACTTC; CDR3 protein: CASSESPRLAGASYEQYF
D gene: NA; J gene: TRBJ1-2; V gene: TRBV7-9; clone size: NA; CDR3 DNA: TGTGCCAGCAGCGTTACAGGAACCTACACCTTC; CDR3 protein: CASSVTGTYTF